The 15 T cell receptor beta chains presented below share a single source sample, sequenced in a study of memory CD4+ T cells and cytomegalovirus serostatus. The table came from immunoSEQ multiplex PCR; TCRdb's copy has only in-frame clones and leaves some out. This sample has about 48,000 clones, with around 80% found just once. The sort gate was single viable CD3+CD4+CD8-CD45RO+ cells for memory CD4+ T cells. Material: memory CD4+ T cells from blood. These receptors came from an adult in good health and CMV-seronegative.

The chain has TRBV9 and TRBJ2-3; 7 bases agree with TRBD1. Germline CDR1 and CDR2: SGDLS and YYNGEE. V shed 4 bases and J 3 bases; nucleotides not matched to a gene: 17. The CDR3 is made up of 18 amino acids. As DNA, the CDR3 is TGTGCCAGCAGCCCCCGAAGCAACACAGGGGTGGGTACAGATACGCAGTATTTT. It specifies CASSPRSNTGVGTDTQYF.

This clone was detected once. The chain uses TRBV6-1 and TRBJ1-3, with D perhaps matching TRBD1 (6 bases). This CDR3 contains 14 residues. Germline V gene lookup returns CDR1 MNHNS and CDR2 SASEGT. With 5 bases removed from V and 0 bases from J, the gap between germline ends came to 8 bases. The CDR3 loop reads CASSSDSSGNTIYF. The CDR3 region has the DNA TGTGCCAGCAGTTCGGACAGCTCTGGAAACACCATATATTTT.

This chain joins TRBV7-2 and TRBJ2-7, with a possible D match to TRBD2 (5 bases). Germline CDR1 SGHTA, CDR2 FQGNSA. Trimming cost V 2 bases and J 5 bases, with 10 bases left between them. The CDR3 contains 13 residues. The CDR3 DNA reads as TGTGCCAGCAGCTTACTCGGGGTCCACGAGCAGTACTTC. Encoded protein: CASSLLGVHEQYF. Together with reference TRBV7-2 and TRBJ2-7, the CDR3 gives the full variable domain: GAGVSQSPSNKVTEKGKDVELRCDPISGHTALYWYRQSLGQGLEFLIYFQGNSAPDKSGLPSDRFSAERTGGSVSTLTIQRTQQEDSAVYLCASSLLGVHEQYFGPGTRLTVT.

V is TRBV6-5 and J is TRBJ1-1, with D maybe TRBD1 (6 bases). Trimming stripped 7 bases from V and 5 bases from J, with 14 bases between. The CDR3 length is 13 residues. Germline V gene lookup returns CDR1 MNHEY and CDR2 SVGAGI. In DNA, the CDR3 is TGTGCCAGCAACAGTTACAGGGTGACTGAAGCTTTCTTT. Translation gives CASNSYRVTEAFF.

The chain is built from TRBV5-1 and TRBJ2-2; 9 positions match TRBD2. V trimming: 2 bases; J trimming: 7 bases; junction bases outside the gene matches: 9. The CDR3 extends over 16 amino acids. The germline V gene encodes CDR1 SGHRS and CDR2 YFSETQ. DNA of the CDR3: TGCGCCAGCAGCTTAAGTATAGCGGGAGCGGTCGGGGAGCTGTTTTTT. Protein: CASSLSIAGAVGELFF.

The V gene is TRBV5-1, the J gene TRBJ2-1; 11 bases are a match to TRBD2. V shed 4 bases and J 8 bases; nucleotides not matched to a gene: 14. The length of the CDR3 is 17 residues. The germline gives CDR1 SGHRS, CDR2 YFSETQ. The CDR3 sequence: CASSLGTSGNSGHEQFF. CDR3 sequence (DNA): TGCGCCAGCAGCCTTGGGACTAGCGGTAATAGCGGTCATGAGCAGTTCTTC.

There are a few counts of this clone. DNA of the CDR3: TGTGCCAGCAGCTTGGACCCATCTAGCACAGATACGCAGTATTTT. Encoded protein: CASSLDPSSTDTQYF. The chain links TRBV5-6 to TRBJ2-3, with D hard to call. Germline V gives CDR1 SGHDT, CDR2 YYEEEE. Trimming left V 0 bases short and J 0 bases short, with 8 bases between. This CDR3 contains 15 residues.

V usage is TRBV28 and J usage is TRBJ2-5; TRBD1 matches 9 bases. V dropped 5 bases and J dropped 4; count of bases not matched to a gene: 2. Germline V gives CDR1 MDHEN, CDR2 SYDVKM. CDR3 length: 13 residues. CDR3 sequence (DNA): TGTGCCAGCAGTGGACAGGGGCGAGAGACCCAGTACTTC. As protein: CASSGQGRETQYF.

V and J are TRBV7-2 and TRBJ2-2; 10 nucleotides match TRBD2. Trimming removed 1 base from V and 7 bases from J; junction bases left unmatched: 12. The germline gives CDR1 SGHTA, CDR2 FQGNSA. CDR3 length equals 18 residues. The CDR3 nucleotides are TGTGCCAGCAGCTTAGGGGTAGCGGGGGGCCCCTTGGGCGGGGAGCTGTTTTTT. It codes for CASSLGVAGGPLGGELFF.

The gene calls are TRBV27 and TRBJ2-5, with 9 bases matching TRBD2. V dropped 8 bases and J dropped 1; count of bases not matched to a gene: 11. Germline CDR1 is MNHEY and CDR2 is SMNVEV (reference sequence). The CDR3 is 16 residues long. For the CDR3, the DNA is TGTGCCAGCCGGGACTATGGCGGGGGGGGCCAAGAGACCCAGTACTTC. Translated: CASRDYGGGGQETQYF.

This rearrangement joins TRBV11-2 to TRBJ2-7, with D perhaps matching TRBD2 (5 bases). CDR1 is SGHAT, CDR2 FQNNGV, per germline. V was trimmed by 4 bases and J by 2 bases, leaving 15 bases between them. CDR3 size: 15 residues. CDR3 protein: CASSSSRVSTYEQYF. CDR3 coding DNA: TGTGCCAGCAGCTCCTCGAGGGTATCCACCTACGAGCAGTACTTC.

The chain recombines TRBV6-6 with TRBJ1-1; D might be TRBD1 (5 bases). Per the germline V gene, CDR1 is MNHNY and CDR2 is SVGAGI (reference sequence). Trimming shortened V by 4 bases and J by 1 base, and 16 bases separated the two germline ends. The CDR3 is 16 amino acids. The CDR3 nucleotides are TGTGCCAGCAGTTCCACCCTAAGGGGTGGGAACACTGAAGCTTTCTTT. It translates to CASSSTLRGGNTEAFF.

This clone was counted between two and nine times. The chain uses TRBV27 and TRBJ1-6; D ambiguous. Trimming removed 2 bases at V and 7 bases at J, with 12 bases between. Germline V lookup: CDR1 MNHEY, CDR2 SMNVEV (reference sequence). There are 15 residues in the CDR3. This CDR3 is CASSLPRNLNSPLHF. CDR3 in DNA: TGTGCCAGCAGTTTACCAAGGAACCTCAATTCACCCCTCCACTTT.

This clone was found a few times. The rearrangement uses TRBV30 and TRBJ2-2; possible D gene TRBD1, 6 bases. Per germline, CDR1 GTSNPN and CDR2 SVGIG (reference sequence). The CDR3 covers 15 residues. Trimming stripped 2 bases from V and 2 bases from J, with 12 bases between. The CDR3 spells CAWSLDRRNTGELFF. The CDR3 bases are TGTGCCTGGAGTTTGGACAGAAGAAACACCGGGGAGCTGTTTTTT.

V gene TRBV4-1 combines with J gene TRBJ1-1; maybe TRBD1 (6 bases). The germline V gene encodes CDR1 MGHRA and CDR2 YSYEKL. This CDR3 comprises 13 residues. Trimming left V 6 bases short and J 4 bases short, with 12 bases between. The CDR3 DNA reads as TGCGCCAGCAGGGAGACAGGAAGCACTGAAGCTTTCTTT. This encodes CASRETGSTEAFF.